The next 8 T cell receptor beta chains were all read from a single sample in a study of T cell responses to AZD1222 COVID-19 vaccine. The protocol was immunoSEQ multiplex PCR, while the TCRdb copy is restricted to in-frame clones and leaves out a portion. This sample yields 150,000 to 200,000 clones, of which about 90% are seen a single time; 2.5% to 3% belongs to the top ten. The sample consisted of peripheral blood, taken on day 0 of MenACWY control vaccination. The receptors were gathered from an adult in good health.

This chain links TRBV27 with TRBJ1-5, with D perhaps matching TRBD1 (5 bases). The length of the CDR3 is 15 residues. The germline V gene encodes CDR1 MNHEY and CDR2 SMNVEV (reference sequence). V shed 6 bases and J shed 1 base, with 13 bases lying between them. CDR3 nucleotide sequence: TGTGCCAGCAGAATAAAGGGACGGAGCAATCAGCCCCAGCATTTT. It specifies CASRIKGRSNQPQHF.

CDR3 coding DNA: TGTGCCAGCAGCTTAGAAGGGACTATGTCCTACGAGCAGTACTTC. This sequence encodes CASSLEGTMSYEQYF. The chain employs TRBV5-4 and TRBJ2-7; 7 nucleotides match TRBD2. J lost 1 base, V lost 2 bases, and 6 bases had no gene match. The germline V gene has CDR1 SGHNT and CDR2 YYREEE (reference sequence). The CDR3 length is 15 residues.

The chain recombines TRBV27 with TRBJ2-1, with a tentative D call TRBD1 (6 bases). Trimming pared 4 bases from V and 0 bases from J, leaving 10 bases between. Looked up from germline, CDR1 is MNHEY and CDR2 is SMNVEV (reference sequence). This CDR3 has 15 amino acids. CDR3 protein: CASSYRAISYNEQFF. CDR3 DNA: TGTGCCAGCAGTTACAGGGCAATCTCCTACAATGAGCAGTTCTTC.

The gene calls are TRBV27 and TRBJ2-3; D call uncertain. Germline V lookup: CDR1 MNHEY, CDR2 SMNVEV (reference sequence). Between the trimmed V and J ends, which lost 5 bases and 2 bases, there was a span of 8 bases. The CDR3 is 13 amino acids. As DNA, the CDR3 is TGTGCCAGCAGTCCCACCTCCACAGATACGCAGTATTTT. This encodes CASSPTSTDTQYF.

CDR3 in DNA: TGTGCCAGCAGCCGGGACTCAAATAGCAATCAGCCCCAGCATTTT. Its translation is CASSRDSNSNQPQHF. The chain joins TRBV6-2 or TRBV6-3 to TRBJ1-5; possibly TRBD1 for D (5 bases). V gave up 6 bases and J gave up 0 bases, with 12 bases separating them. Germline V CDR1 and CDR2: MNHEY, SVGEGT. The CDR3 totals 15 residues.

The chain uses TRBV9 and TRBJ2-7; 10 nucleotides agree with TRBD2. This CDR3 is 16 amino acids long. From germline, CDR1 is SGDLS and CDR2 YYNGEE. With V trimmed by 0 bases and J by 5 bases, 8 bases remained unmatched. CDR3 loop: CASSVVSSGSYDEQYF. The CDR3, as DNA: TGTGCCAGCAGCGTAGTGTCTAGCGGGAGCTACGACGAGCAGTACTTC. The full variable domain, completed using reference TRBV9 and TRBJ2-7, is DSGVTQTPKHLITATGQRVTLRCSPRSGDLSVYWYQQSLDQGLQFLIQYYNGEERAKGNILERFSAQQFPDLHSELNLSSLELGDSALYFCASSVVSSGSYDEQYFGPGTRLTVT.

The chain couples TRBV27 to TRBJ2-2, with TRBD2 matching over 8 bases. J gave up 4 bases and V 5 bases, and 12 bases lay outside the gene matches. The CDR3 has 17 residues. The germline V gene encodes CDR1 MNHEY and CDR2 SMNVEV (reference sequence). CDR3 region: CASSQATGTRFTGELFF. CDR3 nucleotide sequence: TGTGCCAGCAGTCAGGCCACCGGGACTAGATTCACCGGGGAGCTGTTTTTT.

J is TRBJ1-2 and V is TRBV28; D may be TRBD1 (5 bases). CDR3 size: 16 residues. Germline CDR1 MDHEN, CDR2 SYDVKM. The ends were cut back, 8 bases at V and 2 bases at J, with 21 bases in the middle. The CDR3 region has the DNA TGTGCCAGCCTGTATCGGGCTGGTAGGGGAAACTATGGCTACACCTTC. It encodes CASLYRAGRGNYGYTF.